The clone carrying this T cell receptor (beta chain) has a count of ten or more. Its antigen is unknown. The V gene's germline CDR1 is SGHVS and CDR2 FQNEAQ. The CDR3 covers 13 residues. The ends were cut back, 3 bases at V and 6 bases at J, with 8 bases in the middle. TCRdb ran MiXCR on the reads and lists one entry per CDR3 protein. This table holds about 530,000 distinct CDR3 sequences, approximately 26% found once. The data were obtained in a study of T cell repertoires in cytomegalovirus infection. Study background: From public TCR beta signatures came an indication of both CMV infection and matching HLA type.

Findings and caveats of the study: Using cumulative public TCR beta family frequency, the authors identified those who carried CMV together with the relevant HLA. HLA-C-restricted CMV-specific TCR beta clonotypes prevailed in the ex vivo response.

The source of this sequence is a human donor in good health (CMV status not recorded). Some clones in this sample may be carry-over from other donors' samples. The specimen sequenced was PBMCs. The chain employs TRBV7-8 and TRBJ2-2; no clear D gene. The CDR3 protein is CASSLVEAGELFF. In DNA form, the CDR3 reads TGTGCCAGCAGCTTGGTAGAAGCCGGGGAGCTGTTTTTT.